Presented here are 17 T cell receptor beta chains from one specimen sequenced in a study of blood T cells in healthy people across ages. Using a J-beta primer mix together with a sample-barcoded 5' primer, a second PCR was run for about 6 to 11 cycles. TCRdb re-analysed the 5' RACE reads in MiXCR, keeping a single row per CDR3 protein. The repertoire consists of some 1.6 million distinct CDR3 sequences, with approximately 32% occurring once and the leading ten covering approximately 10%. The sequenced material came from blood. The receptors derive from a woman under 40 in good health.

This clonotype was seen a handful of times. This sequence joins TRBV27 and TRBJ2-7, with 8 bases that match TRBD1. J was trimmed by 5 bases and V by 8 bases; bases with no gene match: 20. Germline CDR1 reads MNHEY; CDR2 reads SMNVEV (reference sequence). The CDR3 has 17 residues. CDR3 nucleotide sequence: TGTGCCAGCTCCCTTTTTACCCGGACAGGGATTTATCACGAGCAGTACTTC. Amino acid sequence: CASSLFTRTGIYHEQYF.

V is TRBV3-1 and J is TRBJ1-5; D is unclear. The CDR3 loop spans 13 amino acids. The germline gives CDR1 LGHDT, CDR2 YNNKEL (reference sequence). V gave up 5 bases and J gave up 6 bases, with 11 bases separating them. CDR3 region: CASSAPGFQPQHF. The CDR3 bases are TGTGCCAGCAGCGCCCCCGGGTTTCAGCCCCAGCATTTT.

The J gene is TRBJ2-7, the V gene TRBV24-1; D may be TRBD1 (7 bases). Trimming took 4 bases from V and 1 from J, leaving 16 bases between them. Germline V gene sequence: CDR1 KGHDR, CDR2 SFDVKD. The CDR3 has 16 residues. The CDR3 DNA follows: TGTGCCACCAGTGACCCCCGACAGGGAGGTTCCTACGAGCAGTACTTC. Translated, it gives CATSDPRQGGSYEQYF.

The chain recombines TRBV30 with TRBJ2-3, with D perhaps being TRBD1 or TRBD2 (7 bases each). CDR1 is GTSNPN and CDR2 is SVGIG in the germline V gene (reference sequence). The V and J ends lost 4 bases and 1 base respectively, with 18 bases between them. The CDR3 sequence is 16 residues long. CDR3 amino acids: CAWKGAGDYRTDTQYF. CDR3 nucleotide sequence: TGTGCCTGGAAGGGGGCGGGGGACTACCGCACAGATACGCAGTATTTT.

In this sample, this clonotype turned up a few times. The chain has TRBV27 and TRBJ2-7, with TRBD1 identical over 7 bases. The CDR3 is 14 amino acids. CDR1 and CDR2 from the germline V gene are MNHEY and SMNVEV (reference sequence). V was pared by 3 bases and J by 2 bases, with 4 bases of the junction left unmatched. The CDR3 nucleotides are TGTGCCAGCAGTTTCCTCGACAGGGCCTACGAGCAGTACTTC. Translated, it gives CASSFLDRAYEQYF.

This clonotype was seen a handful of times. The chain joins TRBV4-1 to TRBJ2-1, with a tentative D call TRBD1 (6 bases). V was pared by 5 bases and J by 0 bases, with 14 bases between. The CDR3 consists of 16 residues. The germline V gene has CDR1 MGHRA and CDR2 YSYEKL. The CDR3 loop is CASSALGASSYNEQFF. The CDR3 region has the DNA TGCGCCAGCAGCGCCTTGGGGGCCAGCTCCTACAATGAGCAGTTCTTC.

This clonotype was recorded a few times. J is TRBJ1-1 and V is TRBV29-1; unclear D gene. The CDR3 is 13 amino acids. V lost 5 bases and J 0 bases, leaving 10 bases between the germline ends. Germline CDR1 SQVTM, CDR2 ANQGSEA. CDR3 sequence reads: CSVSIHMNTEAFF. In DNA form, the CDR3 reads TGCAGCGTTTCTATTCACATGAACACTGAAGCTTTCTTT.

V gene TRBV5-1 combines with J gene TRBJ2-7; TRBD2 might be the D (5 bases). This CDR3 is built from 14 residues. Looked up from germline, CDR1 is SGHRS and CDR2 is YFSETQ. The ends were cut back, 3 bases at V and 5 bases at J, with 15 bases in the middle. The CDR3 DNA follows: TGCGCCAGCAGCTGGCGGTGGGGTAGCGACGAGCAGTACTTC. It encodes CASSWRWGSDEQYF.

V gene TRBV7-8 combines with J gene TRBJ1-2; 8 nucleotides agree with TRBD1. The CDR3 runs to 15 residues. Germline loops: CDR1 SGHVS, CDR2 FQNEAQ. After removal of 0 bases from V and 7 bases from J, the junction contained 7 bases not matched to a gene. DNA of the CDR3: TGTGCCAGCAGCTTAGCGACAGGGGCTTTAACTGGCTACACCTTC. Translated, it gives CASSLATGALTGYTF. The full variable domain, completed using reference TRBV7-8 and TRBJ1-2, is GAGVSQSPRYKVAKRGQDVALRCDPISGHVSLFWYQQALGQGPEFLTYFQNEAQLDKSGLPSDRFFAERPEGSVSTLKIQRTQQEDSAVYLCASSLATGALTGYTFGSGTRLTVV.

The chain combines TRBV7-3 with TRBJ2-2; 16 nucleotides line up with TRBD2. The length of the CDR3 is 19 residues. Germline-derived CDR1 and CDR2 are SGHTA and FQGTGA. The J segment lost 6 bases and the V segment lost 0 bases, leaving 7 bases of the junction unmatched. CDR3 nucleotides: TGTGCCAGCAGCTTAACCCTGGGACTAGCGGGAGGGCCATCCGGGGAGCTGTTTTTT. This codes for CASSLTLGLAGGPSGELFF.

The chain employs TRBV5-1 and TRBJ2-7; 7 bases match TRBD1. Trimming at V came to 0 bases and at J to 6 bases, leaving 9 bases not matched to a gene. Per germline, CDR1 SGHRS and CDR2 YFSETQ. The CDR3 runs 15 residues. CDR3 residues: CASSLAQIQGSEQYF. For the CDR3, the DNA is TGCGCCAGCAGCTTGGCCCAGATACAGGGGTCCGAGCAGTACTTC. The whole variable domain, remainder taken from reference TRBV5-1 and TRBJ2-7, is KAGVTQTPRYLIKTRGQQVTLSCSPISGHRSVSWYQQTPGQGLQFLFEYFSETQRNKGNFPGRFSGRQFSNSRSEMNVSTLELGDSALYLCASSLAQIQGSEQYFGPGTRLTVT.

V usage is TRBV7-9 and J usage is TRBJ2-1; D tentatively fits TRBD1 or TRBD2 (5 bases each). The CDR3 is made up of 16 amino acids. Germline V lookup: CDR1 SEHNR, CDR2 FQNEAQ (reference sequence). V lost 5 bases and J 4 bases, leaving 18 bases between the germline ends. The CDR3 spells CASSRTGPQKYNEQFF. The CDR3 bases are TGTGCCAGCAGCCGCACGGGGCCTCAGAAGTACAATGAGCAGTTCTTC.

The CDR3 coding sequence is TGCAGTGGGACTAGCGGCCCCACGAATACGCAGTATTTT. Protein product: CSGTSGPTNTQYF. This chain links TRBV20-1 with TRBJ2-3; 10 positions match TRBD2. The junction had 8 bases not matched to a gene; V was cut back by 7 bases and J by 7 bases. CDR1 and CDR2 from the germline V gene are DFQATT and SNEGSKA (reference sequence). The CDR3 has 13 residues.

The chain combines TRBV10-3 with TRBJ2-1, with D perhaps matching TRBD2 (6 bases). The germline CDR1 and CDR2 sequences are ENHRY and SYGVKD. The V and J ends lost 2 bases and 4 bases respectively, with 12 bases between them. The CDR3 consists of 15 residues. The CDR3 nucleotides read TGTGCCATCAGTGAGCGGGAGATTGAGTACAATGAGCAGTTCTTC. Amino acid sequence: CAISEREIEYNEQFF.

The chain couples TRBV28 to TRBJ1-1; D remains ambiguous. The CDR3 runs 12 residues. Between the trimmed V and J ends, which lost 11 bases and 0 bases, there was a span of 10 bases. CDR1 MDHEN and CDR2 SYDVKM come from the germline V gene. CDR3 sequence reads: CAAGSVNTEAFF. The CDR3 region has the DNA TGTGCCGCCGGGTCCGTGAACACTGAAGCTTTCTTT.

This clonotype was detected a few times. The chain carries TRBV7-2 and TRBJ1-1; D gene ambiguous. The V end was cut by 2 bases, the J end by 0 bases, with 10 bases between. The germline CDR1 and CDR2 sequences are SGHTA and FQGNSA. There are 15 residues in the CDR3. The CDR3 region is CASSLFRTVNTEAFF. DNA for the CDR3: TGTGCCAGCAGCTTATTCAGGACGGTGAACACTGAAGCTTTCTTT.

This clonotype showed up just a few times. This chain links TRBV10-3 with TRBJ2-7; D is ambiguous. The germline V gene encodes CDR1 ENHRY and CDR2 SYGVKD. CDR3 length: 14 residues. The ends were cut back, 0 bases at V and 3 bases at J, with 9 bases in the middle. The CDR3 sequence is CAISESHSNYEQYF. In DNA form, the CDR3 reads TGTGCCATCAGTGAGTCACACAGTAACTACGAGCAGTACTTC.